This T cell receptor beta chain was recorded in a study of cytomegalovirus exposure and HLA in healthy donors. Use of 60 Vbeta and 13 Jbeta primers characterized the PCR. Assay used: immunoSEQ multiplex PCR; TCRdb lists only in-frame clones, some missing. Seen here are about 160,000 clones, 75% observed once, and the top ten hold around 3%. The V gene's germline CDR1 is SGHVS and CDR2 FQNEAQ. V gave up 3 bases and J gave up 3 bases, with 9 bases separating them. The CDR3 loop spans 13 amino acids. This clone was detected only a few times. V usage is TRBV7-8 and J usage is TRBJ2-7; D perhaps matches TRBD1 (6 bases). This TCR was sampled from a woman between 50 and 59 years old in good health and CMV-seropositive. Sequences were obtained from PBMCs. This CDR3 is CASSFQGNYEQYF. For the CDR3, the DNA is TGTGCCAGCAGCTTCCAGGGGAACTACGAGCAGTACTTC. The full variable domain, in which reference TRBV7-8 and TRBJ2-7 provide the parts outside the CDR3, is GAGVSQSPRYKVAKRGQDVALRCDPISGHVSLFWYQQALGQGPEFLTYFQNEAQLDKSGLPSDRFFAERPEGSVSTLKIQRTQQEDSAVYLCASSFQGNYEQYFGPGTRLTVT.